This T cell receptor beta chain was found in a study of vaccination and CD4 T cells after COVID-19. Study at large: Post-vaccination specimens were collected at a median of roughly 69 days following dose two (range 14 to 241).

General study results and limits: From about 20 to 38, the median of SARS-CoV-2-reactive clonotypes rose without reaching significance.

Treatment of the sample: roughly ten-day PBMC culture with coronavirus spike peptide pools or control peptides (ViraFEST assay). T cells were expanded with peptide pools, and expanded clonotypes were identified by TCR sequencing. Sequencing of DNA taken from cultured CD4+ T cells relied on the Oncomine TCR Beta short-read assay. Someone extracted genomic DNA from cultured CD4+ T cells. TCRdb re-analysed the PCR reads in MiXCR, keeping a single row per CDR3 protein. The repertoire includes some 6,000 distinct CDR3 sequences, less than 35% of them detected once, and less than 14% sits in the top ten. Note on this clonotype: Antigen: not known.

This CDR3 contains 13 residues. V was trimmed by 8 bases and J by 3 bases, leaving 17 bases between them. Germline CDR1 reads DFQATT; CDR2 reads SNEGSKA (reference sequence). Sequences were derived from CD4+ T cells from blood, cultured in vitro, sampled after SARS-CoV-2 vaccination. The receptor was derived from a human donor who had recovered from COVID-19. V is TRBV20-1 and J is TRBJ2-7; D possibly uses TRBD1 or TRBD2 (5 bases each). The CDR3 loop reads CSPKPGTHYEQYF. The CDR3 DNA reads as TGCAGTCCTAAACCCGGGACCCACTACGAGCAGTACTTC.